The next 13 T cell receptor beta chains were all read from a single sample in a study of response to subunit inactivated influenza vaccine (dated by TCRdb to 2017 to 2018). In the paper's terms, the time point label means: 45 to 50 days after influenza vaccine administration. Libraries came from RT-PCR. The run used an Illumina HiSeq 2500. TCRdb reworked the public reads: Q25 trimming with fastp, MiXCR clone assembly, productive beta chains retained. All rows with the same CDR3 protein become a single entry with the most common DNA and genes. This sample is represented by fewer than 700,000 distinct CDR3 sequences; under 15% of them were singletons. The ten largest make up over 10% of the sample. Sequenced material: PBMCs from blood, taken about 6 weeks after vaccination. The receptors were gathered from a man aged 45-65 years who received an inactivated influenza vaccine. Donor details come from another sample of the same person, matched by shared clones.

This chain joins TRBV5-1 and TRBJ2-7, with D possibly matching TRBD2 (6 bases). The germline CDR1 and CDR2 sequences are SGHRS and YFSETQ. This CDR3 has 14 residues. The V end was cut by 4 bases, the J end by 3 bases, with 14 bases between. The CDR3 DNA sequence: TGCGCCAGCAGCGTGGGACTTGGGATCTACGAGCAGTACTTC. Amino acid sequence: CASSVGLGIYEQYF.

The J gene is TRBJ1-2, the V gene TRBV7-2, with D possibly matching TRBD1 (6 bases). This CDR3 spans 14 amino acids. Germline V gene data show CDR1 as SGHTA and CDR2 as FQGNSA. The germline V and J ends were trimmed by 3 bases and 3 bases, with 11 bases remaining between them. The CDR3 DNA follows: TGTGCCAGCAGCTTCAGGGGAGGGGACTATGGCTACACCTTC. Translation: CASSFRGGDYGYTF.

V gene TRBV12-5 combines with J gene TRBJ1-2; TRBD1 matches at 7 bases. The CDR3 runs 15 residues. Unmatched junction bases numbered 10, after V lost 5 bases and J lost 4 bases. Germline values: CDR1 LGHNT, CDR2 FRNRAP. The DNA for the CDR3 is TGTGCTAGTGGTCAATCGAGACAGGGTACCTATGGCTACACCTTC. Translating gives CASGQSRQGTYGYTF.

This chain uses TRBV7-9 with TRBJ2-7; possibly TRBD1 for D (6 bases). Germline V gene data show CDR1 as SEHNR and CDR2 as FQNEAQ (reference sequence). V lost 5 bases and J lost 0, with 14 bases in between. There are 15 residues in the CDR3. This chain's CDR3 is CASSPNDRLSYEQYF. CDR3 sequence (DNA): TGTGCCAGCAGCCCAAATGACAGGCTCTCCTACGAGCAGTACTTC.

The rearrangement links TRBV20-1 to TRBJ2-5; 7 bases map to TRBD1. J was trimmed by 3 bases and V by 0 bases; bases with no gene match: 7. This CDR3 region has 15 residues. Germline V CDR1 and CDR2: DFQATT, SNEGSKA (reference sequence). CDR3 protein: CSARDVGGAKETQYF. The DNA for the CDR3 is TGCAGTGCTAGAGATGTAGGGGGCGCGAAAGAGACCCAGTACTTC.

The rearrangement joins TRBV15 to TRBJ2-1; the match to TRBD2 covers 9 bases. From germline, CDR1 is LNHNV and CDR2 YYDKDF (reference sequence). This CDR3 has 19 residues. V was pared by 0 bases and J by 7 bases, with 16 bases of the junction left unmatched. Here the CDR3 reads CATSRDLRGGRSRWNEQFF. CDR3 sequence (DNA): TGTGCCACCAGCAGAGATTTGCGGGGGGGCCGATCGAGATGGAATGAGCAGTTCTTC.

This chain joins TRBV7-8 and TRBJ2-3; D might be TRBD2 (6 bases). Germline assignment: CDR1 SGHVS and CDR2 FQNEAQ. There are 14 residues in the CDR3. V was shortened by 4 bases and J by 14 bases, with 22 bases between the two germline ends. The CDR3 sequence is CASSSGLRETGAYF. CDR3 sequence (DNA): TGTGCCAGCAGCTCGGGACTCCGAGAAACTGGGGCGTATTTT. Together with reference TRBV7-8 and TRBJ2-3, the CDR3 gives the full variable domain: GAGVSQSPRYKVAKRGQDVALRCDPISGHVSLFWYQQALGQGPEFLTYFQNEAQLDKSGLPSDRFFAERPEGSVSTLKIQRTQQEDSAVYLCASSSGLRETGAYFGPGTRLTVL.

This clonotype has a count of ten or more. The chain uses TRBV4-1 and TRBJ1-2, with a tentative D call TRBD1 (5 bases). Germline V gene sequence: CDR1 MGHRA, CDR2 YSYEKL. With 4 bases removed from V and 0 bases from J, the gap between germline ends came to 12 bases. This CDR3 has 15 residues. CDR3 region: CASSPQPGPNYGYTF. The CDR3 region has the DNA TGCGCCAGCAGCCCGCAGCCGGGACCTAACTATGGCTACACCTTC.

This chain joins TRBV15 and TRBJ1-1; D uncertain. The CDR3 has 14 amino acids. The V end was cut by 1 base, the J end by 3 bases, with 9 bases between. In germline, CDR1 is LNHNV, CDR2 YYDKDF (reference sequence). The CDR3 sequence: CATSRVDIDTEAFF. CDR3 nucleotides: TGTGCCACCAGCAGAGTGGATATCGACACTGAAGCTTTCTTT.

At least ten counts were recorded for this clonotype. The chain links TRBV12-3 or TRBV12-4 to TRBJ2-5, with D tentatively TRBD1 (5 bases). V was clipped by 4 bases and J by 5 bases, with 8 bases between them. The CDR3 runs 12 residues. DNA for the CDR3: TGTGCCAGCAGTTCTGCAGGGGAGACCCAGTACTTC. Translated: CASSSAGETQYF.

V usage is TRBV6-2 or TRBV6-3 and J usage is TRBJ1-2; 7 bases map to TRBD1. The ends lost 6 bases at V and 4 bases at J; junction bases unmatched: 5. The CDR3 is 13 amino acids. CDR1 and CDR2 from the germline V gene are MNHEY and SVGEGT. The CDR3 DNA is TGTGCCAGCAGAACGGACAGGTCCTATGGCTACACCTTC. Its translation: CASRTDRSYGYTF.

This clonotype was observed a handful of times. V is TRBV27 and J is TRBJ2-7; D remains ambiguous. Trimming left V 5 bases short and J 2 bases short, with 10 bases between. The CDR3 has 13 amino acids. Germline V gene sequence: CDR1 MNHEY, CDR2 SMNVEV (reference sequence). The CDR3 DNA reads as TGTGCCAGCAGTCCGGGCCCCACCTACGAGCAGTACTTC. It yields the protein CASSPGPTYEQYF.

The rearrangement joins TRBV5-1 to TRBJ2-2; weak D call: TRBD1 (5 bases). The V gene's germline CDR1 is SGHRS and CDR2 YFSETQ. There are 14 residues in the CDR3. Trimming left V 0 bases short and J 6 bases short, with 9 bases between. The CDR3 DNA reads as TGCGCCAGCAGCTTGGCCCAGGGCGCCGGGGAGCTGTTTTTT. It yields the protein CASSLAQGAGELFF. Full variable domain (rest looked up from reference TRBV5-1 and TRBJ2-2): KAGVTQTPRYLIKTRGQQVTLSCSPISGHRSVSWYQQTPGQGLQFLFEYFSETQRNKGNFPGRFSGRQFSNSRSEMNVSTLELGDSALYLCASSLAQGAGELFFGEGSRLTVL.